The rows below give T cell receptor beta chains drawn from one sample of a study of response to subunit inactivated influenza vaccine. MiXCR, applied by TCRdb to the RT-PCR reads, yields one record per CDR3 protein. This table has 650,000 to 800,000 distinct CDR3 sequences, approximately 17% appearing once. The sample was PBMCs from blood, taken roughly 5 days after vaccination. The receptors here all came from a man between 50 and 59 years old who received an inactivated influenza vaccine. Each CDR3 is given with its conserved first and last residue. Each record gives: CDR3 DNA, CDR3 protein, clone size, J gene, V gene, D gene. The D gene is left open where the match is weak. The size entry is marked missing in some rows and otherwise reads once, few, many or a size class.

TGCGCCAGCAGCTCCCACTTCCGGAACCAAGAGACCCAGTACTTC	CASSSHFRNQETQYF	-	TRBJ2-5	TRBV5-1	-
TGCAGTGCTAGGGGGGTTGGGGGCCAAGAGACCCAGTACTTC	CSARGVGGQETQYF	-	TRBJ2-5	TRBV20-1	-
TGTGCCATCAGTGAGGGGGCAGGCTACAATGAGCAGTTCTTC	CAISEGAGYNEQFF	few	TRBJ2-1	TRBV10-3	-
TGTGCCAGCACTTTAGGGGACAGCTCCTACGAGCAGTACTTC	CASTLGDSSYEQYF	-	TRBJ2-7	TRBV28	TRBD1
TGCGCCAGCAGCCAAGGGGCCCGAACCTACGAGCAGTACTTC	CASSQGARTYEQYF	-	TRBJ2-7	TRBV4-3	-
TGCAGTGCTCCGGGACAGGGGAGAACGAACACCGGGGAGCTGTTTTTT	CSAPGQGRTNTGELFF	few	TRBJ2-2	TRBV20-1	TRBD1
TGTGCCAGCAGCCTCACGGACAGAAACAATGAGCAGTTCTTC	CASSLTDRNNEQFF	-	TRBJ2-1	TRBV6-2/TRBV6-3	-
TGTGCCAGCAGAAAGGGTGGCGGACCAAACAATGAGCAGTTCTTC	CASRKGGGPNNEQFF	-	TRBJ2-1	TRBV14	-
TGCGCCAGCAGCATTAATTCCGGGGAGCTGTTTTTT	CASSINSGELFF	few	TRBJ2-2	TRBV5-1	-
TGTGCCAGCAGGGGAGGGGCAGTCACCGGGGAGCTGTTTTTT	CASRGGAVTGELFF	-	TRBJ2-2	TRBV6-2/TRBV6-3	TRBD2
TGCGCCAGCAGCCAAGACAGGGGGTTTAATTCACCCCTCCACTTT	CASSQDRGFNSPLHF	-	TRBJ1-6	TRBV4-3	TRBD1
TGTGCCAGCAGTTCGAACAGGGTCCCCTACGAGCAGTACTTC	CASSSNRVPYEQYF	-	TRBJ2-7	TRBV6-5	-
TGTGCCAGCACCAAAGGGGACAGGCCTACCTACGAGCAGTACTTC	CASTKGDRPTYEQYF	-	TRBJ2-7	TRBV12-3/TRBV12-4	TRBD1